Presented here are 2 T cell receptor beta chains from one specimen sequenced in a study of T cell repertoires in cytomegalovirus infection. MiXCR, run by TCRdb on the reads, gives a single entry per CDR3 protein. The data hold around 230,000 distinct CDR3 sequences, with approximately 38% observed a single time. The antigens these receptors bind are not known. The input for sequencing was CD8+ T cells from cultured PBMCs, taken from culture after CMV antigen stimulation. The receptor source for this set is a human donor in good health (CMV status not recorded). Some clones in this sample may be carry-over from other donors' samples.

The rearrangement links TRBV7-3 to TRBJ2-3; D is tentatively TRBD1 or TRBD2 (6 bases each). This CDR3 region has 14 residues. The germline CDR1 and CDR2 sequences are SGHTA and FQGTGA. V lost 2 bases and J lost 4, with 10 bases in between. The CDR3, as DNA: TGTGCCAGCAGCTTACGAGGGGGGCCAGATACGCAGTATTTT. This encodes CASSLRGGPDTQYF.

This clonotype occurred a few times. The rearrangement links TRBV6-8 to TRBJ2-6, with D unclear. The V end was cut by 5 bases, the J end by 0 bases, with 11 bases between. This CDR3 is built from 16 residues. CDR1 is MNHGY, CDR2 SAAAGT, per germline. CDR3 residues: CASSPRHRSGANVLTF. CDR3 bases: TGTGCCAGCAGTCCACGACATCGCTCTGGGGCCAACGTCCTGACTTTC.